The 5 T cell receptor beta chains below come from one sample, sequenced in a study of technical replicates of blood from a few donors. Sequencing was performed with immunoSEQ multiplex PCR; in TCRdb, only in-frame clones are kept and a portion is missing. This table has around 60,000 clones, roughly 92% appearing once. Material: PBMCs. The origin of the receptors is a human donor in good health. Some clones in this sample may be carry-over from other donors' samples.

The chain combines TRBV21-1 with TRBJ1-2; whether TRBD1, the table's D call, matches the DNA was not checked. TRBV21-1 is assigned pseudogene status. The CDR3 runs to 15 residues. The chain's CDR3 is CASSFNRDNNYGYTF. CDR3 nucleotide sequence: TGTGCCAGCAGCTTTAACCGGGACAATAACTATGGCTACACCTTC.

The J gene is TRBJ1-1, the V gene TRBV5-6; TRBD1 matches at 10 bases. The germline gives CDR1 SGHDT, CDR2 YYEEEE. This CDR3 is built from 13 residues. V was clipped by 4 bases and J by 5 bases; unmatched bases: 2. The CDR3 here is CASSRTGGTEAFF. In nucleotides, the CDR3 is TGTGCCAGCAGCAGGACAGGGGGTACTGAAGCTTTCTTT.

The V and J genes are TRBV30 and TRBJ1-2; the match to TRBD1 covers 7 bases. This CDR3 has 13 residues. Trimming cost V 5 bases and J 1 base; bases outside gene matches: 4. The germline V gene has CDR1 GTSNPN and CDR2 SVGIG (reference sequence). The CDR3 DNA sequence: TGTGCCTGGGGCACAGGGGTTAACTATGGCTACACCTTC. Protein product: CAWGTGVNYGYTF.

The chain uses TRBV6-1 and TRBJ1-4, with D possibly being TRBD1 (6 bases). Trimming stripped 6 bases from V and 2 bases from J, with 10 bases between. The CDR3 totals 14 residues. Germline V gene lookup returns CDR1 MNHNS and CDR2 SASEGT. CDR3 sequence: CASRGTLTNEKLFF. CDR3 bases: TGTGCCAGCAGGGGGACACTGACTAATGAAAAACTGTTTTTT.

The genes are TRBV7-9 and TRBJ2-5; D call uncertain. Germline assignment: CDR1 SEHNR and CDR2 FQNEAQ (reference sequence). The CDR3 is 13 amino acids. Deletions cut 1 base from V and 3 bases from J, with 6 bases between. The CDR3 nucleotides read TGTGCCAGCAGCTTAGGACTGGAAGAGACCCAGTACTTC. Protein: CASSLGLEETQYF.